One and the same sample provided the 10 T cell receptor beta chains below, sequenced in a study of radiation and T cells in renal cell carcinoma. TCRdb keeps only in-frame clones here, not all; method: immunoSEQ multiplex PCR. This table has around 94,000 clones, about 86% appearing once. Time point meaning: baseline pretreatment blood. Treatment specified: 15 Gy SBRT to primary tumor, nephrectomy 4 weeks later. Here the sequenced sample was blood, taken from a patient whose treatment included radiotherapy and nephrectomy. The receptors shown here come from a man aged 50 to 59 with renal cell carcinoma.

The rearrangement uses TRBV19 and TRBJ2-4, with D possibly TRBD2 on 6 matching bases. Trimming took 2 bases from V and 5 from J, leaving 16 bases between them. This CDR3 has 16 amino acids. The V gene's germline CDR1 is LNHDA and CDR2 SQIVND (reference sequence). The CDR3 spells CASSIIISGIENIQYF. CDR3 sequence (DNA): TGTGCCAGTAGTATAATTATTAGCGGAATAGAAAACATTCAGTACTTC.

The chain couples TRBV6-5 to TRBJ2-7; D possibly corresponds to TRBD1 (6 bases). V lost 0 bases to trimming and J lost 4 bases, with 10 bases between them. Germline CDR1 MNHEY, CDR2 SVGAGI. CDR3 size: 14 residues. CDR3 DNA: TGTGCCAGCAGTTACTCAGGACAGCTTTACGAGCAGTACTTC. This sequence encodes CASSYSGQLYEQYF.

The chain recombines TRBV5-1 with TRBJ2-5, with 8 bases aligning to TRBD1. Germline V gene lookup returns CDR1 SGHRS and CDR2 YFSETQ. The CDR3 consists of 15 residues. J gave up 5 bases and V 0 bases, and 6 bases lay outside the gene matches. CDR3 DNA: TGCGCCAGCAGCTTGGCCCAGGGGGCTATGGAGACCCAGTACTTC. Amino acid sequence: CASSLAQGAMETQYF.

The genes are TRBV19 and TRBJ1-5; no reliable D call. The CDR3 extends over 13 amino acids. V was pared by 3 bases and J by 7 bases, with 10 bases between. Germline V gene sequence: CDR1 LNHDA, CDR2 SQIVND (reference sequence). In nucleotides, the CDR3 is TGTGCCAGTAGTATGGGGTCGGTCCAGCCCCAGCATTTT. Translated: CASSMGSVQPQHF.

This chain joins TRBV5-4 and TRBJ2-5; 10 bases are a match to TRBD2. Germline-derived CDR1 and CDR2 are SGHNT and YYREEE (reference sequence). After removal of 4 bases from V and 5 bases from J, the junction contained 11 bases not matched to a gene. The CDR3 is 16 amino acids. The CDR3 sequence is CASSIRTSGGGETQYF. The CDR3 DNA reads TGTGCCAGCAGCATACGGACTAGCGGAGGCGGGGAGACCCAGTACTTC.

The rearrangement uses TRBV7-2 and TRBJ1-5; D not resolved. Germline lookup yields CDR1 SGHTA and CDR2 FQGNSA. Trimming cost V 1 base and J 5 bases, with 15 bases left between them. The CDR3 is 16 residues long. The DNA of the CDR3 is TGTGCCAGCAGCTTAGGTGTAGGGAGAATTGATCAGCCCCAGCATTTT. Translation gives CASSLGVGRIDQPQHF.

This chain connects TRBV2 to TRBJ1-2; D is unclear. The V end was cut by 6 bases, the J end by 8 bases, with 16 bases between. CDR3 size: 13 residues. The germline V gene has CDR1 SNHLY and CDR2 FYNNEI. CDR3 amino acids: CASRGWDSGGYTF. DNA of the CDR3: TGTGCCAGCAGGGGCTGGGATTCGGGGGGCTACACCTTC.

This sequence joins TRBV7-9 and TRBJ1-1; unclear D gene. CDR1 and CDR2 (germline): SEHNR, FQNEAQ (reference sequence). The CDR3 loop spans 15 amino acids. Trimming removed 5 bases from V and 6 bases from J, with 19 bases in between. CDR3 bases: TGTGCCAGCAGCCACCAGGATCACCCCGGCGCTGAAGCTTTCTTT. Translating gives CASSHQDHPGAEAFF.

This rearrangement joins TRBV2 to TRBJ2-5; weak D call: TRBD2 (5 bases). Germline-derived CDR1 and CDR2 are SNHLY and FYNNEI. The CDR3 is 15 amino acids. V lost 6 bases, J lost 4 bases, and 18 bases lay in between. The CDR3 DNA reads as TGTGCCAGCAGGCCGAGGGTGGCAGGCTCAGAGACCCAGTACTTC. Its protein is CASRPRVAGSETQYF.

The chain couples TRBV7-9 to TRBJ1-2; D is uncertain. The germline CDR1 and CDR2 sequences are SEHNR and FQNEAQ (reference sequence). The CDR3 totals 13 residues. V was cut by 5 bases and J by 4 bases, with 11 bases left in between. The CDR3 spells CASSGGRAYGYTF. DNA for the CDR3: TGTGCCAGCAGCGGAGGGAGGGCCTATGGCTACACCTTC.